Sequencing of this T cell receptor (beta chain) was carried out in a study of radiation and T cells in renal cell carcinoma. Findings and limits, study-wide: Baseline intratumoral clonotype presence is unknown without pretreatment biopsies.

Note on this clone: Its antigen remains unidentified.

Using immunoSEQ multiplex PCR, the repertoire was profiled, and TCRdb retains in-frame clones only, with some absent. This repertoire shows about 43,000 clones, about 82% found once; its top ten account for 27%. V was clipped by 5 bases and J by 2 bases, with 6 bases between them. This CDR3 comprises 11 residues. Germline V gene data show CDR1 as SQVTM and CDR2 as ANQGSEA. Specified time point: blood 4 weeks post-SBRT, at nephrectomy. Treatment here: 15 Gy SBRT to primary tumor, nephrectomy 4 weeks later. Nephrectomy followed 15 Gy stereotactic body radiation by 4 weeks. Clear cell pathology was present in this patient's renal cell carcinoma.

This chain connects TRBV29-1 to TRBJ1-2; D gene unclear. The receptor comes from a woman in her seventies with renal cell carcinoma. Sequences were derived from blood, sampled from a patient whose treatment included radiotherapy and nephrectomy. This chain's CDR3 is CSVPQNYGYTF. Here the CDR3 DNA reads TGCAGCGTTCCCCAGAACTATGGCTACACCTTC.